The present entry profiles one T cell receptor beta chain with its context. Its antigen is undetermined. The sample is drawn from a study of cytomegalovirus exposure and HLA in healthy donors. Findings of the study overall: Among donors in an Asian-associated ancestry cluster, a later analysis reportedly found fewer N-insertions than the roughly 670-donor mean. The authors listed 164 TCR beta chains as cytomegalovirus-associated.

The V segment lost 3 bases and the J segment 4 bases; nucleotides outside the gene matches: 6. The CDR3 totals 15 residues. Germline CDR1 and CDR2: SGDLS and YYNGEE. PCR was performed using 60 Vbeta and 13 Jbeta primers. Repertoires were generated with immunoSEQ multiplex PCR, while TCRdb's copy carries only in-frame clones and drops some. The data hold 100,000 to 150,000 clones, with about 61% observed a single time. V is TRBV9 and J is TRBJ2-1; 8 bases match TRBD2. The sequencing sample was made of PBMCs. This sequence originates from a woman in her 40s in good health and CMV-seronegative. This chain's CDR3 is CASSDPGGAYNEQFF. The DNA for the CDR3 is TGTGCCAGCAGCGACCCCGGGGGGGCATACAATGAGCAGTTCTTC.